A selection of T cell receptor beta chains follows, all from one sample in a study of OX40 agonist ivuxolimab in advanced cancers. Repertoires were generated with immunoSEQ multiplex PCR, while TCRdb's copy carries only in-frame clones and drops some. Among around 68,000 clones listed, approximately 81% were seen once. The sample consisted of CD4+ or CD8+ T cells sorted from blood, taken in a trial of the OX40 agonist ivuxolimab. These receptor sequences come from an adult with an advanced solid tumor such as melanoma, head and neck, liver or kidney cancer. Both conserved end residues are part of each CDR3. D genes are given only for firm matches. Clone size, where shown, is once, few, many, or a class for clones that have expanded.

D | size | J | V | DNA | CDR3
TRBD2 | . | TRBJ2-4 | TRBV6-4 | TGTGCCAGCAGTCCGGGACTAGCGGGGGGCCCTAAAAACATTCAGTACTTC | CASSPGLAGGPKNIQYF
. | . | TRBJ1-2 | TRBV2 | TGTGCCAGCAAGATGGACGTTCCCTATGGCTACACCTTC | CASKMDVPYGYTF
TRBD1 | . | TRBJ2-5 | TRBV28 | TGTGCCAGCAGTCCATGGACAGGGGAACAAGAGACCCAGTACTTC | CASSPWTGEQETQYF
TRBD1 | . | TRBJ1-2 | TRBV5-4 | TGTGCCAGCAGCTTATTAGGACAGGGGGGATATGGCTACACCTTC | CASSLLGQGGYGYTF
TRBD2 | . | TRBJ2-7 | TRBV6-5 | TGTGCCAGCAGCACACTAGCGGGGGGAAAGGAGCAGTACTTC | CASSTLAGGKEQYF
TRBD1 | . | TRBJ1-2 | TRBV4-3 | TGCGCCAGCAGCCAAGAATTCGCCAGGGGGACGGTGTATGGCTACACCTTC | CASSQEFARGTVYGYTF
TRBD2 | once | TRBJ2-5 | TRBV7-2 | TGTGCCAGCAGCTTAGTACTAGCGGGGGGGACCCAGTACTTC | CASSLVLAGGTQYF
. | . | TRBJ1-2 | TRBV7-8 | TGTGCCAGCAGCCTCACCTCGACAGGCCTCCGCGGTGGCTACACCTTC | CASSLTSTGLRGGYTF
. | . | TRBJ1-1 | TRBV7-8 | TGTGCCAGCAGCCCGGGCCTAGTACAGGACCTCTTT | CASSPGLVQDLF
. | . | TRBJ2-5 | TRBV5-4 | TGTGCCAGCAGCTTGGATGGGGAGTTGGAGGAGACCCAGTACTTC | CASSLDGELEETQYF
. | . | TRBJ1-3 | TRBV7-9 | TGTGCCAGCAGCTTAGGAGCGGCACCAACTGGAAACACCATATATTTT | CASSLGAAPTGNTIYF
TRBD2 | . | TRBJ2-1 | TRBV7-2 | TGTGCCAGCACCTTAACTAGCGGGGGGGCCGGTGAGCAGTTCTTC | CASTLTSGGAGEQFF
. | . | TRBJ1-2 | TRBV7-2 | TGTGCCAGCAGCTTAGGCAGGGCACCCAACTATGGCTACACCTTC | CASSLGRAPNYGYTF
. | . | TRBJ1-4 | TRBV9 | TGTGCCAGCAGCGTCTTGTCCGGGATTGAGGAAAAACTGTTTTTT | CASSVLSGIEEKLFF
. | . | TRBJ1-2 | TRBV6-9 | TGTGCCAGCAGGCTTATCTCCATGGGTGGCTACACCTTC | CASRLISMGGYTF
. | . | TRBJ2-7 | TRBV9 | TGTGCCAGCAGCGAGCTCCCGGGTTCCTCCTACGAGCAGTACTTC | CASSELPGSSYEQYF
TRBD1 | . | TRBJ1-6 | TRBV10-3 | TGTGCCATCAGGGAACAGGGGGCGGATTCACCCCTCCACTTT | CAIREQGADSPLHF
. | . | TRBJ1-4 | TRBV27 | TGTGCCAGCAGTTCGTACGCTAATGAAAAACTGTTTTTT | CASSSYANEKLFF
TRBD1 | . | TRBJ1-3 | TRBV7-9 | TGTGCCAGCAGCTTTTCCGGGACAGGACCATCTGGAAACACCATATATTTT | CASSFSGTGPSGNTIYF
TRBD1 | . | TRBJ1-6 | TRBV6-5 | TGTGCCAGCAGTGGTCCGGGACAGACAAATTCACCCCTCCACTTT | CASSGPGQTNSPLHF
TRBD1 | . | TRBJ1-2 | TRBV5-1 | TGCGCCAGCAGCTCCACCACAGGGGGCTCTGGCTACACCTTC | CASSSTTGGSGYTF
. | . | TRBJ2-1 | TRBV11-3 | TGTGCCAGCAGCTTAGGGGAAATGAGCTCCTACAATGAGCAGTTCTTC | CASSLGEMSSYNEQFF
. | once | TRBJ2-5 | TRBV11-2 | TGTGCCAGCAGCACGGGGTATCAAGAGACCCAGTACTTC | CASSTGYQETQYF
TRBD1 | . | TRBJ1-6 | TRBV10-1 | TGCGCCAGCAGTGAGAGGGACAGGGAAAATTCACCCCTCCACTTT | CASSERDRENSPLHF
TRBD1 | . | TRBJ2-1 | TRBV15 | TGTGCCACCAGCCTGCGACAGGGGAATGAGCAGTTCTTC | CATSLRQGNEQFF
. | . | TRBJ1-6 | TRBV7-8 | TGTGCCAGCAGCTTAGTTCTTAACGATTCACCCCTCCACTTT | CASSLVLNDSPLHF
TRBD2 | . | TRBJ2-1 | TRBV4-1 | TGCGCCAGCAGCCAAGGGGGGGGGAGCTACAATGAGCAGTTCTTC | CASSQGGGSYNEQFF
. | few | TRBJ1-5 | TRBV2 | TGTGCCAGCAGTGACCCGGCGGGGGCATCGCAGCAGCCCCAGCATTTT | CASSDPAGASQQPQHF
. | . | TRBJ2-2 | TRBV5-1 | TGCGCCAGCAGCTTGGAGGGAACGAACACCGGGGAGCTGTTTTTT | CASSLEGTNTGELFF
TRBD1 | . | TRBJ2-7 | TRBV4-1 | TGCGCCAGCACCCGGGACAGGGGTTCCTACGAGCAGTACTTC | CASTRDRGSYEQYF
TRBD1 | . | TRBJ2-5 | TRBV9 | TGTGCCAGCAGCGCCGGGACAGGGCGAGAGACCCAGTACTTC | CASSAGTGRETQYF
. | . | TRBJ2-1 | TRBV4-3 | TGCGCCAGCAGCCAAGATCTGAACTTCGATGAGCAGTTCTTC | CASSQDLNFDEQFF
TRBD1 | . | TRBJ1-5 | TRBV4-3 | TGCGCCAGCAGCCAGGACGGGACAGGGGATCAGCCCCAGCATTTT | CASSQDGTGDQPQHF
. | . | TRBJ1-6 | TRBV2 | TGTGCCAGCAGTGAACAGGGTTCCTATAATTCACCCCTCCACTTT | CASSEQGSYNSPLHF
. | . | TRBJ2-6 | TRBV7-2 | TGTGCCAGCAGCGTCACGTCTGGGGCCAACGTCCTGACTTTC | CASSVTSGANVLTF
. | once | TRBJ1-1 | TRBV6-5 | TGTGCCAGCAGTTACGTAAAAGCCACTGAAGCTTTCTTT | CASSYVKATEAFF
. | . | TRBJ2-7 | TRBV5-4 | TGTGCCAGCAAGGGGCAGGGATCCTACGAGCAGTACTTC | CASKGQGSYEQYF
. | . | TRBJ2-5 | TRBV10-3 | TGTGCCATCAGTGAGGGTATTGGGGAGACCCAGTACTTC | CAISEGIGETQYF
. | . | TRBJ2-7 | TRBV6-5 | TGTGCCAGCAGCCTCTTCGCCGGGGCGCCGGTCGAGCAGTACTTC | CASSLFAGAPVEQYF
. | . | TRBJ1-5 | TRBV11-2 | TGTGCCAGCAGCCCCCTGGGGGGGAACCAGCCCCAGCATTTT | CASSPLGGNQPQHF
TRBD2 | . | TRBJ2-3 | TRBV15 | TGTGCCACCAGCAGAGTCTACGGGGGGGCGGGTGATACGCAGTATTTT | CATSRVYGGAGDTQYF